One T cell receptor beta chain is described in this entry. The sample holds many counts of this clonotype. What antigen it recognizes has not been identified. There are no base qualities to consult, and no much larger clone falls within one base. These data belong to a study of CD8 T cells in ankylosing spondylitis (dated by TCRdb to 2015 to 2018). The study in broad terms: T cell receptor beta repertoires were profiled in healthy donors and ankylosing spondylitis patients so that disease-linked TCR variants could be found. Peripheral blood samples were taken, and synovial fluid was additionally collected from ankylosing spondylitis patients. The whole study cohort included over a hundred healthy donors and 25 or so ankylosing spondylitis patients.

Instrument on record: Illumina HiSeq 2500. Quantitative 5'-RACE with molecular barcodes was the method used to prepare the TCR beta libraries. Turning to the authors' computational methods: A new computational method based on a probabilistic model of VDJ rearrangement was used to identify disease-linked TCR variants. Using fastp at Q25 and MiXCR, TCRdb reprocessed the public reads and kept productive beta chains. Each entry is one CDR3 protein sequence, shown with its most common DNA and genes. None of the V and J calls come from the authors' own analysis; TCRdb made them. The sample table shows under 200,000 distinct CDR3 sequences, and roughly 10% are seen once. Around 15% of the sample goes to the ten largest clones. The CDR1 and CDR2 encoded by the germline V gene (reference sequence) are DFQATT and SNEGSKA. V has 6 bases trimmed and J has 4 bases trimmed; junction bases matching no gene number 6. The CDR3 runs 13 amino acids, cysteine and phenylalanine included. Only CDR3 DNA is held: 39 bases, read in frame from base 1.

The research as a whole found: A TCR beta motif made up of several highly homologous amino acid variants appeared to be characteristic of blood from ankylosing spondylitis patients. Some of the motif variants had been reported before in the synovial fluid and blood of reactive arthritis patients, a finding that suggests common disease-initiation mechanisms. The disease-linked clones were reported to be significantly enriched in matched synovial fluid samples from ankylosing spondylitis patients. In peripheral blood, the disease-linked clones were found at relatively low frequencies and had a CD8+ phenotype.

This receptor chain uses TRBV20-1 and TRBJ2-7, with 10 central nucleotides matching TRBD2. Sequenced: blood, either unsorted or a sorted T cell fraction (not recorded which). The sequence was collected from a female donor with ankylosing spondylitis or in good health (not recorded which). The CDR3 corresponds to CSASLAGAYEQYF. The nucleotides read TGCAGTGCCAGCCTAGCGGGAGCTTACGAGCAGTACTTC.